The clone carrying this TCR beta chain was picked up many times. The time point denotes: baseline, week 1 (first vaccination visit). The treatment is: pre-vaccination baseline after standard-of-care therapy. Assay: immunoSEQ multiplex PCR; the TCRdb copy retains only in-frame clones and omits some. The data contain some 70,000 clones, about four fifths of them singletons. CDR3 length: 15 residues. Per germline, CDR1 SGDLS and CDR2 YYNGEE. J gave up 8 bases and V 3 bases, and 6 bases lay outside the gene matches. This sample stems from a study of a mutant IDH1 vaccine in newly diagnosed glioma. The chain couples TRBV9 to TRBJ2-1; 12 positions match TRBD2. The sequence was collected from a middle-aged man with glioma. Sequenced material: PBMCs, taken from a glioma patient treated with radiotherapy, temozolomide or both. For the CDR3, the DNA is TGTGCCAGCAGCGGGACTAGCGGGGATCGCGATGAGCAGTTCTTC. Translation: CASSGTSGDRDEQFF.